Below, 24 T cell receptor beta chains from the same sample are listed, as sequenced in a study of blood T cells in healthy people across ages. A second PCR of about 7 to 12 cycles used a sample-barcoded 5' primer and a J-beta primer mix. MiXCR was run by TCRdb on the 5' RACE reads, yielding one entry per CDR3 protein. The profile shows 650,000 to 1,000,000 distinct CDR3 sequences, under 40% of them singletons. Material for sequencing was blood. Receptor source: a man aged 18 to 35 in good health.

Worth noting for this clonotype: This may come from a read error, since a much larger clone is one base off. DNA of the CDR3: TGTGCCAGCAGTCCAGGGGAAGAGACCCAGTTCTTC. It yields the protein CASSPGEETQFF. The V and J genes are TRBV6-2 or TRBV6-3 and TRBJ2-1; maybe TRBD1 (6 bases). The CDR3 totals 12 residues. Germline-derived CDR1 and CDR2 are MNHEY and SVGEGT. Trimming left V 5 bases short and J 13 bases short, with 15 bases between.

The V and J genes are TRBV7-2 and TRBJ2-5; D call uncertain. V dropped 4 bases and J dropped 5 bases, with 20 bases sitting between them. The CDR3 runs 16 residues. The V gene's germline CDR1 is SGHTA and CDR2 FQGNSA. CDR3 protein: CASSSTPNKAGETQYF. For the CDR3, the DNA is TGTGCCAGCAGCTCCACCCCGAACAAAGCCGGGGAGACCCAGTACTTC.

This clonotype was detected only a few times. The J gene is TRBJ2-4, the V gene TRBV12-3 or TRBV12-4; possibly TRBD1 for D (7 bases). There are 16 residues in the CDR3. The V end lost 3 bases, the J end lost 2 bases, and 14 bases lay between the germline ends. The CDR3 sequence: CASSFGGGSSKNIQYF. The DNA for the CDR3 is TGTGCCAGCAGTTTTGGAGGGGGCTCTTCCAAAAACATTCAGTACTTC.

Only a few counts were recorded for this clonotype. The chain couples TRBV12-3 or TRBV12-4 to TRBJ2-5; D tentatively reads TRBD1 or TRBD2 (5 bases each). This CDR3 has 14 amino acids. V was cut by 5 bases and J by 1 base, with 11 bases left in between. CDR3 amino acids: CASSVGTLQETQYF. The DNA of the CDR3 is TGTGCCAGCAGTGTTGGGACGCTCCAAGAGACCCAGTACTTC.

This clonotype has only a few counts. The genes are TRBV5-1 and TRBJ2-1; weak D call: TRBD1 (6 bases). Per germline, CDR1 SGHRS and CDR2 YFSETQ. This CDR3 is built from 14 residues. Deletions cut 4 bases from V and 6 bases from J, with 14 bases between. The CDR3 DNA follows: TGCGCCAGCAGCGCGGCAGGGGTTACCAATGAGCAGTTCTTC. It yields the protein CASSAAGVTNEQFF.

In this sample, this clonotype turned up many times. V usage is TRBV11-2 and J usage is TRBJ2-1; D uncertain. The CDR3 is made up of 15 amino acids. V lost 5 bases to trimming and J lost 0 bases, with 11 bases between them. Germline CDR1 is SGHAT and CDR2 is FQNNGV. The CDR3 region has the DNA TGTGCCAGCAGCCCCCAGTCGAGCTCCTACAATGAGCAGTTCTTC. Its protein is CASSPQSSSYNEQFF. Drawing the rest from reference TRBV11-2 and TRBJ2-1, the complete variable domain is EAGVAQSPRYKIIEKRQSVAFWCNPISGHATLYWYQQILGQGPKLLIQFQNNGVVDDSQLPKDRFSAERLKGVDSTLKIQPAKLEDSAVYLCASSPQSSSYNEQFFGPGTRLTVL.

The V call is TRBV10-3, the J call TRBJ1-2, with 7 bases aligning to TRBD1. Germline CDR1 ENHRY, CDR2 SYGVKD. CDR3 length equals 13 residues. Unmatched junction bases numbered 4, after V lost 6 bases and J lost 3 bases. The CDR3 DNA sequence: TGTGCCATCAGCCGCGGACAGGACTATGGCTACACCTTC. Its protein is CAISRGQDYGYTF.

This clonotype was seen repeatedly, ten times or more. The CDR3 is CASSHQGEQETQYF. For the CDR3, the DNA is TGTGCCAGCAGCCACCAGGGGGAACAAGAGACCCAGTACTTC. The chain recombines TRBV13 with TRBJ2-5, with 7 bases matching TRBD1. V shed 5 bases and J 2 bases; nucleotides not matched to a gene: 5. Looked up from germline, CDR1 is PRHDT and CDR2 is FYEKMQ (reference sequence). The CDR3 contains 14 residues.

In this sample, this clonotype turned up many times. The chain joins TRBV6-1 to TRBJ2-7; TRBD1 matches 9 bases. Germline CDR1 is MNHNS and CDR2 is SASEGT. The CDR3 sequence is 15 residues long. V shed 2 bases, J shed 3 bases, and the junction held 5 bases outside the gene matches. In DNA, the CDR3 is TGTGCCAGCAGTGAACCCGGGACAGGGTACTACGAGCAGTACTTC. Translating it yields CASSEPGTGYYEQYF.

The genes are TRBV6-5 and TRBJ1-1; D perhaps matches TRBD1 (6 bases). V lost 6 bases and J lost 3, with 11 bases in between. Germline loops: CDR1 MNHEY, CDR2 SVGAGI. The length of the CDR3 is 13 residues. The CDR3 bases are TGTGCCAGCAGCCGAGGACAGTACACTGAAGCTTTCTTT. As protein: CASSRGQYTEAFF.

This clonotype has a count of ten or more. The chain is built from TRBV5-5 and TRBJ2-7; possibly TRBD2 for D (6 bases). V lost 2 bases and J lost 2, with 17 bases in between. The CDR3 extends over 16 amino acids. Germline values: CDR1 SGHKS, CDR2 YYEKEE (reference sequence). CDR3 nucleotide sequence: TGTGCCAGCAGCTTCGGATTCGGCGGGGAAACCTACGAGCAGTACTTC. Translated: CASSFGFGGETYEQYF.

In its sample, this clonotype was seen a few times. V gene TRBV18 combines with J gene TRBJ2-1; D is possibly TRBD1 (6 bases). The DNA end is a closer match to TRBJ2-7, so the J assignment may be wrong. Per germline, CDR1 KGHSH and CDR2 LQKENI. The CDR3 runs to 16 residues. CDR3 DNA sequence: TGTGCCAGCTCACCAAGACAGGCGAGCTCCTACAATGAGCAGTACTTC. This sequence encodes CASSPRQASSYNEQYF.

The sample holds a few counts of this clonotype. The J gene is TRBJ1-5, the V gene TRBV5-1; D gene uncertain. Germline V lookup: CDR1 SGHRS, CDR2 YFSETQ. V gave up 0 bases and J gave up 2 bases, with 12 bases separating them. The CDR3 length is 16 residues. CDR3 loop: CASSLDGSKGNQPQHF. The CDR3 DNA reads as TGCGCCAGCAGCTTGGACGGATCCAAAGGCAATCAGCCCCAGCATTTT.

In DNA, the CDR3 is TGCAGTGCCGAACATGGAGGAAACACCATATATTTT. Amino acid sequence: CSAEHGGNTIYF. The chain has TRBV20-1 and TRBJ1-3; D uncertain. CDR1 and CDR2 (germline): DFQATT, SNEGSKA (reference sequence). V dropped 6 bases and J dropped 4 bases, with 10 bases sitting between them. The CDR3 is 12 amino acids.

Only a few counts were recorded for this clonotype. The V call is TRBV20-1, the J call TRBJ2-1; 10 positions match TRBD2. In germline, CDR1 is DFQATT, CDR2 SNEGSKA (reference sequence). The CDR3 contains 14 residues. V gave up 6 bases and J gave up 7 bases; unmatched junction bases: 9. CDR3 amino acids: CSALLAGTRNEQFF. CDR3 nucleotide sequence: TGCAGTGCCCTACTAGCGGGGACTAGGAATGAGCAGTTCTTC.

The gene calls are TRBV2 and TRBJ1-1; D unresolved. CDR1 is SNHLY, CDR2 FYNNEI, per germline. V was clipped by 10 bases and J by 1 base, with 13 bases between them. This CDR3 has 13 amino acids. In DNA form, the CDR3 reads TGTGCCACCAACGGGGTTGGGAACACTGAAGCTTTCTTT. It codes for CATNGVGNTEAFF.

This clonotype was seen more than once but under ten times. The chain has TRBV5-6 and TRBJ1-1; D gene uncertain. Looked up from germline, CDR1 is SGHDT and CDR2 is YYEEEE. V dropped 0 bases and J dropped 8 bases, with 8 bases sitting between them. CDR3 size: 12 residues. CDR3 loop: CASSLGSREAFF. The CDR3 nucleotides read TGTGCCAGCAGCTTGGGGTCGCGGGAAGCTTTCTTT.

This clonotype was detected many times. This chain connects TRBV6-6 to TRBJ2-1; 7 bases are shared with TRBD1. V lost 0 bases to trimming and J lost 6 bases; unmatched junction nucleotides: 5. The CDR3 totals 15 residues. The germline gives CDR1 MNHNY, CDR2 SVGAGI (reference sequence). CDR3 sequence (DNA): TGTGCCAGCAGTTACTCGACCTACAGGGGCAATGAGCAGTTCTTC. As protein: CASSYSTYRGNEQFF.

V gene TRBV2 combines with J gene TRBJ1-2, with a tentative D call TRBD1 (6 bases). CDR3 size: 14 residues. Per the germline V gene, CDR1 is SNHLY and CDR2 is FYNNEI. The germline V and J ends were trimmed by 7 bases and 2 bases, with 14 bases remaining between them. This CDR3 reads CASKSGGENYGYTF. CDR3 DNA: TGTGCCAGCAAATCCGGGGGCGAAAACTATGGCTACACCTTC.

This chain uses TRBV19 with TRBJ1-1; no clear D gene. The germline CDR1 and CDR2 sequences are LNHDA and SQIVND (reference sequence). The V end lost 0 bases, the J end lost 1 base, and 3 bases lay between the germline ends. CDR3 length: 13 amino acids. The CDR3 DNA is TGTGCCAGTAGTATAGACGGGAACACTGAAGCTTTCTTT. Protein sequence: CASSIDGNTEAFF.

This clonotype was observed at least ten times. V and J are TRBV6-6 and TRBJ1-1; 7 nucleotides line up with TRBD1. This CDR3 region has 14 residues. Germline CDR1 is MNHNY and CDR2 is SVGAGI (reference sequence). After removal of 6 bases from V and 2 bases from J, the junction contained 6 bases not matched to a gene. CDR3 sequence reads: CASSWTGANTEAFF. The CDR3 bases are TGTGCCAGCAGCTGGACAGGCGCTAACACTGAAGCTTTCTTT.

The chain recombines TRBV4-3 with TRBJ2-1; maybe TRBD2 (5 bases). This CDR3 region has 13 residues. Germline V gives CDR1 LGHNA, CDR2 YSLEER. Trimming shortened V by 0 bases and J by 10 bases, and 10 bases separated the two germline ends. The CDR3 DNA reads as TGCGCCAGCAGCCAAGAGGGAGAGACCGAGCAGTTCTTC. Translated: CASSQEGETEQFF.

This clonotype has just a few counts. V and J are TRBV4-2 and TRBJ1-2; the match to TRBD1 covers 7 bases. CDR1 is LGHNA, CDR2 YNFKEQ, per germline. Trimming took 1 base from V and 8 from J; bases not matched to a gene: 4. This CDR3 comprises 13 residues. The CDR3: CASSQGEGGGYTF. CDR3 bases: TGTGCCAGCAGCCAAGGGGAAGGGGGCGGCTACACCTTC.

Remarks on this clonotype: Given a much more abundant clone one base away, this may be a read error. The J gene is TRBJ1-2, the V gene TRBV27; 8 bases map to TRBD1. Germline V CDR1 and CDR2: MNHEY, SMNVEV (reference sequence). With 8 bases clipped from V and 7 bases from J, the junction kept 12 bases outside the gene matches. CDR3 length: 14 residues. CDR3 nucleotide sequence: TGTGCCAGCGGATTCATTTCAGGGGGCACTGGCTACACCTTC. Protein sequence: CASGFISGGTGYTF.